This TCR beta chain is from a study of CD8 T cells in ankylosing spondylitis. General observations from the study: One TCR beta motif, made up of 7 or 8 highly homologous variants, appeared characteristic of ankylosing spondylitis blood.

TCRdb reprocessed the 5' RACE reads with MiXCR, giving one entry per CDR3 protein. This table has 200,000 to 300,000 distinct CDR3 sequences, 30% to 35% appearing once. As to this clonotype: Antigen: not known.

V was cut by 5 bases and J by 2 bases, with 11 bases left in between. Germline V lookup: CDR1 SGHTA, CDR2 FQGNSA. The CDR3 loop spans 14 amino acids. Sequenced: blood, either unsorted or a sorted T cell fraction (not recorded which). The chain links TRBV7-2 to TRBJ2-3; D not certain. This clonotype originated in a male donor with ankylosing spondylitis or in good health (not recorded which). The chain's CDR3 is CASSLSFVTDTQYF. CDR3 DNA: TGTGCCAGCAGCCTCTCATTTGTCACAGATACGCAGTATTTT.